This T cell receptor (beta chain) appears in the sequencing data of a study of T cells in Graves' hyperthyroidism and ophthalmopathy. Study-wide points: Most thyroid clonotypes expanded above 0.001 appeared in blood too.

Comment on this clonotype: Its antigen is as yet unknown.

At least 3 on the Clinical Activity Score was recorded for ophthalmopathy patients, who also had NOSPECS grade at least 4 and duration under 3 months. This sample holds PBMCs from about 9.3 ml fresh peripheral blood. Amplified regions were TCR beta CDR3 sequences from RNA transcripts. During a first-round RT-PCR of the TCR CDR3, the HTBI primer set was used. Each CDR3 protein gets one entry after TCRdb re-called the multiplex PCR reads with MiXCR. The data show 490,000 or so distinct CDR3 sequences, approximately 23% seen once. The origin of this receptor is a woman aged 65 to 85 with Graves' ophthalmopathy. Sequenced input: blood.

CDR3 sequence (DNA): TGCAGTGCTCAGACAGGGGGCGGATACGAGCAGTACTTC. Translation: CSAQTGGGYEQYF. The rearrangement links TRBV20-1 to TRBJ2-7; 10 bases align to TRBD1. The CDR3 is made up of 13 amino acids. Losses at the gene ends were 5 bases for V and 4 bases for J; bases not matched to a gene: 5. The germline CDR1 and CDR2 sequences are DFQATT and SNEGSKA (reference sequence).